This T cell receptor (beta chain) came from a study of T cells in Graves' hyperthyroidism and ophthalmopathy. Thyroid ultrasound, orbital computed tomography, clinical symptoms, and serum thyroxine and TRAb underpinned diagnoses. Isolation of PBMCs was performed on around 9.8 ml fresh peripheral blood. General study results and limits: The blood repertoire included most of the expanded thyroid clonotypes above 0.001. Researchers report that a 13 V-J model separated ophthalmopathy from stable hyperthyroidism.

Many counts were recorded for this clonotype. The antigen remains undetermined. Trimming cost V 6 bases and J 9 bases, with 15 bases left between them. There are 12 residues in the CDR3. In germline, CDR1 is MNHEY, CDR2 SMNVEV (reference sequence). It was RNA transcripts that yielded the amplified TCR beta CDR3 regions. A set of HTBI primers served as the primers for a first-round RT-PCR of the TCR CDR3. TCRdb passed the multiplex PCR reads through MiXCR, listing each CDR3 protein once. The table records some 340,000 distinct CDR3 sequences, roughly 13% of them present only once. This chain links TRBV27 with TRBJ2-7; TRBD1 is a possible D gene (6 bases). Sequenced input: blood. The origin of this receptor is a woman aged 40 to 55 with Graves' ophthalmopathy. CDR3 nucleotides: TGTGCCAGCAGGGACTTGACAGGCGGGCAGTACTTC. This codes for CASRDLTGGQYF.